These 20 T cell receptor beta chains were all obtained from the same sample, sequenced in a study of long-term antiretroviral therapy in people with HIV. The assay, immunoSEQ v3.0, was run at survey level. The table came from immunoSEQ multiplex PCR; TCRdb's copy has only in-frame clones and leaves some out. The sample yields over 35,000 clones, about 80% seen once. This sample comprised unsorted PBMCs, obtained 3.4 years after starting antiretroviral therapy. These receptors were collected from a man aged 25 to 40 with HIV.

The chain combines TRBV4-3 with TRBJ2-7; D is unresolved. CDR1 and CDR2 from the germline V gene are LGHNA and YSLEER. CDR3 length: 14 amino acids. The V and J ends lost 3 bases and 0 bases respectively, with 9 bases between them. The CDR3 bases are TGCGCCAGCAGCCATAGCTACAGCTCCTACGAGCAGTACTTC. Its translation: CASSHSYSSYEQYF.

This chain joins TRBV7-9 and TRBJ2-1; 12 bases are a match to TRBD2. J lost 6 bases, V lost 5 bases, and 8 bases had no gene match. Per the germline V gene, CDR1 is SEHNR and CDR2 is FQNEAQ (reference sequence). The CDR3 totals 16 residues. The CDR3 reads CASSPQPGLAGNEQFF. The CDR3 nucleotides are TGTGCCAGCAGCCCACAGCCGGGACTAGCGGGCAATGAGCAGTTCTTC.

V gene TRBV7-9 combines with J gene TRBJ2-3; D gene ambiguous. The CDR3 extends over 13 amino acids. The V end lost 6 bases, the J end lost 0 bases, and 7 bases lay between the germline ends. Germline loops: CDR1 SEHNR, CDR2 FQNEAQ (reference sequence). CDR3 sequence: CASRHPSTDTQYF. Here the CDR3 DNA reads TGTGCCAGCAGACATCCTAGCACAGATACGCAGTATTTT.

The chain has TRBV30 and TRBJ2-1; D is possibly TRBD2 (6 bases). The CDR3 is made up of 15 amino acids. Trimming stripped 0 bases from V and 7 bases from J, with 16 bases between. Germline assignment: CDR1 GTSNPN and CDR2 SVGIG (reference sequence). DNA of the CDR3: TGTGCCTGGAGTGTGATTCTAGCGCGTATAAATGAGCAGTTCTTC. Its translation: CAWSVILARINEQFF.

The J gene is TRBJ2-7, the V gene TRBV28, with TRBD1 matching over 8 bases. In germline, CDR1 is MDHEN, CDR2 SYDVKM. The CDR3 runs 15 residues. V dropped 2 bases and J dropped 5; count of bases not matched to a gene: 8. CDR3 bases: TGTGCCAGCAGTTTAGTTGGACAGGGACCCAACGAGCAGTACTTC. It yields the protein CASSLVGQGPNEQYF.

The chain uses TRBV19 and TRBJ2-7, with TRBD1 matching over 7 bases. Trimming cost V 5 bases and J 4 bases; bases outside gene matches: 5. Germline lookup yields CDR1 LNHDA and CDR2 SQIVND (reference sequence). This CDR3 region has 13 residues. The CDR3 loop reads CASSPGQIYEQYF. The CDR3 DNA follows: TGTGCCAGTAGTCCGGGACAGATTTACGAGCAGTACTTC.

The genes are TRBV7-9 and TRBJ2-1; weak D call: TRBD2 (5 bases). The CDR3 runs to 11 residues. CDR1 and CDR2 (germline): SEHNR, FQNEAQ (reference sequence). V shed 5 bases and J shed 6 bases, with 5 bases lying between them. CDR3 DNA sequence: TGTGCCAGCAGCCGGGGCAATGAGCAGTTCTTC. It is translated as CASSRGNEQFF.

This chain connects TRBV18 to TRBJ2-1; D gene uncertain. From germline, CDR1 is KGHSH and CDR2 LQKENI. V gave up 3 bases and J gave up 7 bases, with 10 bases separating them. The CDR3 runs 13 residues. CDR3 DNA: TGTGCCAGCTCACCCATGATGGGAAATGAGCAGTTCTTC. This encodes CASSPMMGNEQFF.

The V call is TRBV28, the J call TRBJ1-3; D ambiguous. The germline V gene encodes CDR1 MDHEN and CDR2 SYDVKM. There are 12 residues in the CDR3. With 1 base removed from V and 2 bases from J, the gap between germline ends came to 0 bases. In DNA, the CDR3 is TGTGCCAGCAGTTTATCTGGAAACACCATATATTTT. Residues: CASSLSGNTIYF.

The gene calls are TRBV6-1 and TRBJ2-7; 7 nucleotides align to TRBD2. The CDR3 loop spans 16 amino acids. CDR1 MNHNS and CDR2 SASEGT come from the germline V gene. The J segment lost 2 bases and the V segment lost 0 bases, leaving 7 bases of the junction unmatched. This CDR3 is CASSEAAREGAYEQYF. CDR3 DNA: TGTGCCAGCAGTGAAGCTGCGAGGGAGGGAGCCTACGAGCAGTACTTC.

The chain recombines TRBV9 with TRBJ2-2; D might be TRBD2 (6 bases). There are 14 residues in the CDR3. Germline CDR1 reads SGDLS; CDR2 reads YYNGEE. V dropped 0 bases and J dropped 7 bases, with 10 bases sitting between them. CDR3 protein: CASSVGPGDGELFF. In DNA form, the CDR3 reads TGTGCCAGCAGCGTAGGTCCGGGAGACGGGGAGCTGTTTTTT. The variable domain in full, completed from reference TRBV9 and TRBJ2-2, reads DSGVTQTPKHLITATGQRVTLRCSPRSGDLSVYWYQQSLDQGLQFLIQYYNGEERAKGNILERFSAQQFPDLHSELNLSSLELGDSALYFCASSVGPGDGELFFGEGSRLTVL.

The CDR3 DNA follows: TGTGCCAGCAGCTTGCATTTAGCGGGGTTCGCCTACGAGCAGTACTTC. Its translation is CASSLHLAGFAYEQYF. The chain combines TRBV7-9 with TRBJ2-7; 8 positions agree with TRBD2. The V segment lost 3 bases and the J segment 2 bases; nucleotides outside the gene matches: 9. This CDR3 has 16 amino acids. Germline CDR1 and CDR2: SEHNR and FQNEAQ (reference sequence).

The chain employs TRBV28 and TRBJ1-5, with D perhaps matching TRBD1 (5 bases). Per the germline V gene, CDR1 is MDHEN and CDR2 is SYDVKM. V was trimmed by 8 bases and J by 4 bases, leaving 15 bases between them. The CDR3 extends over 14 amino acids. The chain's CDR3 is CASGRGTNNQPQHF. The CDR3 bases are TGTGCCAGCGGGAGGGGCACGAATAATCAGCCCCAGCATTTT.

The CDR3 nucleotides are TGTGCCAGTACGCTAGCGGGGACTGGATACAATGAGCAGTTCTTC. This gives the protein CASTLAGTGYNEQFF. V is TRBV19 and J is TRBJ2-1, with 9 bases identical to TRBD2. The junction had 8 bases not matched to a gene; V was cut back by 7 bases and J by 4 bases. The CDR3 extends over 15 amino acids. Germline CDR1 is LNHDA and CDR2 is SQIVND (reference sequence).

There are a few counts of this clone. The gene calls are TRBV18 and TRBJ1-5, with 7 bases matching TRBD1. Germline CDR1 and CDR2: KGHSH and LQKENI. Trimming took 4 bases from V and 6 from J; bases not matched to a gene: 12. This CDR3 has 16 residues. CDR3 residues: CASSRSPGTVSQPQHF. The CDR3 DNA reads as TGTGCCAGCTCACGATCCCCCGGGACAGTAAGTCAGCCCCAGCATTTT. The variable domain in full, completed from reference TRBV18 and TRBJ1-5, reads NAGVMQNPRHLVRRRGQEARLRCSPMKGHSHVYWYRQLPEEGLKFMVYLQKENIIDESGMPKERFSAEFPKEGPSILRIQQVVRGDSAAYFCASSRSPGTVSQPQHFGDGTRLSIL.

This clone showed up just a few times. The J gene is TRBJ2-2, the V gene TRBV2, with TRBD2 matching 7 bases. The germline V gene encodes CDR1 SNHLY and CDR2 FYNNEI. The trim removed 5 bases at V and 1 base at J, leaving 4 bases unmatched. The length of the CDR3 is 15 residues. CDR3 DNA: TGTGCCAGCAGTCCTTCTAGCGGGAACACCGGGGAGCTGTTTTTT. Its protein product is CASSPSSGNTGELFF.

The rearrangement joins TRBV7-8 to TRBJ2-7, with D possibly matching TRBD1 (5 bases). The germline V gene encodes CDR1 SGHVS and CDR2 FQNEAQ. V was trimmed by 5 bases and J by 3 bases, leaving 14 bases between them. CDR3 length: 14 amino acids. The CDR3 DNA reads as TGTGCCAGCAGCAAAGGTCCCAGGGACTACGAGCAGTACTTC. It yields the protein CASSKGPRDYEQYF.

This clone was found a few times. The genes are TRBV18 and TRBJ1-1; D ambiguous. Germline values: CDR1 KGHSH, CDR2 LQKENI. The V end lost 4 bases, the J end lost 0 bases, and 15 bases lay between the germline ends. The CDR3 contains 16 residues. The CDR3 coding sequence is TGTGCCAGCTCACAGTCTACTCAGGCTTTGAACACTGAAGCTTTCTTT. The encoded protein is CASSQSTQALNTEAFF.

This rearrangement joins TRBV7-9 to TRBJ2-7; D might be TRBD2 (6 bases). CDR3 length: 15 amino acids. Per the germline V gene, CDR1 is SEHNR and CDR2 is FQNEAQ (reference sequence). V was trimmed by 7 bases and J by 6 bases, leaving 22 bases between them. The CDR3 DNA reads TGTGCCAGCAAGTCAAATTCGGGACGGGGAGGCGAGCAGTACTTC. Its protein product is CASKSNSGRGGEQYF.

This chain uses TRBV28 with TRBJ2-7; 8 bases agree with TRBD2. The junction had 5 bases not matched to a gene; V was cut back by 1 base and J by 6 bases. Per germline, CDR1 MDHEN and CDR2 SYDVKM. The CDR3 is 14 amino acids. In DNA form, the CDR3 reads TGTGCCAGCAGTTTATATGGGACTAGGGGCGAGCAGTACTTC. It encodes CASSLYGTRGEQYF. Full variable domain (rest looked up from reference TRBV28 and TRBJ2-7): DVKVTQSSRYLVKRTGEKVFLECVQDMDHENMFWYRQDPGLGLRLIYFSYDVKMKEKGDIPEGYSVSREKKERFSLILESASTNQTSMYLCASSLYGTRGEQYFGPGTRLTVT.